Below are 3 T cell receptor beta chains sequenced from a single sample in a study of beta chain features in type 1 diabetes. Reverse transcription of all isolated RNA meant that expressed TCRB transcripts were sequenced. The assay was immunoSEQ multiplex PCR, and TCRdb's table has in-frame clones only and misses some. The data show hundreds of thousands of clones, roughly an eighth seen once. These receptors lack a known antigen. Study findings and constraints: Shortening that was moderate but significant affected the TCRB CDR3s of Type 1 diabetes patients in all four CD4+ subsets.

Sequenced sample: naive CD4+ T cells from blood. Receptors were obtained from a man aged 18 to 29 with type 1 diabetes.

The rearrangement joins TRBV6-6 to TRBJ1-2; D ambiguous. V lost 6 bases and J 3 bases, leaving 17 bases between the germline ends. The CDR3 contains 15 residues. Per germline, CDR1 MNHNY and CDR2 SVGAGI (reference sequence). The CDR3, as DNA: TGTGCCAGCAGCATTCCTAATGGGGTTGACTATGGCTACACCTTC. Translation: CASSIPNGVDYGYTF.

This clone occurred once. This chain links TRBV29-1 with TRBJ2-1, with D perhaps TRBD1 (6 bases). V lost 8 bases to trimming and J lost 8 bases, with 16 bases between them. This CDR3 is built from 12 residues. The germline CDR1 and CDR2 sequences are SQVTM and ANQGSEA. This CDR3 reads CSPSRGTDEQFF. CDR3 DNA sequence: TGCAGCCCCTCAAGGGGGACGGATGAGCAGTTCTTC.

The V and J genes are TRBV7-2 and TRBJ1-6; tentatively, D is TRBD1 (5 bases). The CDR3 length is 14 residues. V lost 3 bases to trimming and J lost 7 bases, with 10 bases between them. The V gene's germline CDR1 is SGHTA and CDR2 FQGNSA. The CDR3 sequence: CASSFVRGNSPLHF. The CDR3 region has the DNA TGTGCCAGCAGCTTTGTACGGGGCAATTCACCCCTCCACTTT.